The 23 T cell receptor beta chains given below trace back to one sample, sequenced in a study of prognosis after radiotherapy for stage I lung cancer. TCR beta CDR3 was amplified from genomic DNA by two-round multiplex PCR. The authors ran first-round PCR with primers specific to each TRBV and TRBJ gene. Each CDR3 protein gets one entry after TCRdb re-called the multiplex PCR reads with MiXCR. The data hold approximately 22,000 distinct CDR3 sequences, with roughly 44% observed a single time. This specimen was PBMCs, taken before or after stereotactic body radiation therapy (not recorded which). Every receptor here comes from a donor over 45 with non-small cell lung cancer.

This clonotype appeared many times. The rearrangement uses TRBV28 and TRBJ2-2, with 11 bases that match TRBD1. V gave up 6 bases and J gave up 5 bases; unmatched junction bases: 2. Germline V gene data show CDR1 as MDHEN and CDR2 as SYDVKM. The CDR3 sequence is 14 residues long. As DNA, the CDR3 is TGTGCCAGCAGGGACAGGGGGCGGACCGGGGAGCTGTTTTTT. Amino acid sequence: CASRDRGRTGELFF.

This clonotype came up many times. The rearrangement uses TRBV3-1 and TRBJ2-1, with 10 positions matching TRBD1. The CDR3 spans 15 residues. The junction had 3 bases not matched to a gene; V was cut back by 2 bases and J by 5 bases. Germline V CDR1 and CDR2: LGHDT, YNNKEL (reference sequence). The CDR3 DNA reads TGTGCCAGCAGCCAATGGGACAGGGGACACAATGAGCAGTTCTTC. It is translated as CASSQWDRGHNEQFF.

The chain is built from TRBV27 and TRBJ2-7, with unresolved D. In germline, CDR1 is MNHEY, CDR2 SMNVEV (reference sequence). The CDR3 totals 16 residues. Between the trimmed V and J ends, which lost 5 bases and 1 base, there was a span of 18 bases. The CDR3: CASSPYVAVGSYEQYF. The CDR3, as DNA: TGTGCCAGCAGTCCATATGTGGCGGTGGGATCCTACGAGCAGTACTTC.

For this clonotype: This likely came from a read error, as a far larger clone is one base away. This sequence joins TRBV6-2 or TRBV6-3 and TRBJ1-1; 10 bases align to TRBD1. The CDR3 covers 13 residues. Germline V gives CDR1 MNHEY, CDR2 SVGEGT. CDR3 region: CASKGQGNTESFF. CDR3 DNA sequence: TGTGCCAGCAAGGGACAGGGGAACACTGAATCTTTCTTT.

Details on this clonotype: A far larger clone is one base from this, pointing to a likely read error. This chain's CDR3 is CASSLMWALYDEQFF. For the CDR3, the DNA is TGTGCCAGCAGCTTAATGTGGGCCCTCTACGATGAGCAGTTCTTC. This rearrangement joins TRBV7-3 to TRBJ2-5, with no clear D. Gene TRBJ2-1 matches the end of the DNA better, so the J call may be wrong. The CDR3 has 15 amino acids. Germline CDR1 and CDR2: SGHTA and FQGTGA.

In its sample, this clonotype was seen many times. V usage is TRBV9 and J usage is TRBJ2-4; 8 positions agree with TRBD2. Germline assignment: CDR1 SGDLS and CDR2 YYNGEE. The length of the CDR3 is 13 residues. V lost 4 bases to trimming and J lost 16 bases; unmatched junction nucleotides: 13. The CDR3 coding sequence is TGTGCCAGCAGCCGAACCTCCGGGACTAGTTTCTACTTC. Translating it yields CASSRTSGTSFYF.

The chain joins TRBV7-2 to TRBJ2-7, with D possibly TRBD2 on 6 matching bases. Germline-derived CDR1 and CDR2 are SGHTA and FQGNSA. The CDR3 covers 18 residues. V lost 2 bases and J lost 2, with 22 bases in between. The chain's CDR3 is CASSLSHGTTRVTYEQYF. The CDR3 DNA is TGTGCCAGCAGCTTATCGCACGGAACGACTAGGGTTACCTACGAGCAGTACTTC.

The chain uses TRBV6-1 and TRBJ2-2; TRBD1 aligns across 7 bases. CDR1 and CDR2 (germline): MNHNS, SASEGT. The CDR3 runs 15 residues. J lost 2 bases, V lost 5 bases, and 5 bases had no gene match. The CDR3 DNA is TGTGCCAGCAGTTACGGGACAGAAAACACCGGGGAGCTGTTTTTT. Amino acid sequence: CASSYGTENTGELFF.

CDR3 nucleotides: TGTGCCACCAGTGATTTGCAGGACAGGGGAAACACCGGGGAGCTGTTTTTT. Amino acids: CATSDLQDRGNTGELFF. V and J are TRBV24-1 and TRBJ2-2; 9 nucleotides match TRBD1. Germline CDR1 reads KGHDR; CDR2 reads SFDVKD. There are 17 residues in the CDR3. The trim removed 0 bases at V and 2 bases at J, leaving 3 bases unmatched.

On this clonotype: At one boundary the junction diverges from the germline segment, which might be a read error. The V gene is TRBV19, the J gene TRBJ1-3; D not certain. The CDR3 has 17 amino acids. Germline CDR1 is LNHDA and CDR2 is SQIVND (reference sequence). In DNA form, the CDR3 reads TGTGCCAGTAGTGAATTCCGAGGGCAGATCTTTGGAAACACCATATACTTT. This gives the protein CASSEFRGQIFGNTIYF.

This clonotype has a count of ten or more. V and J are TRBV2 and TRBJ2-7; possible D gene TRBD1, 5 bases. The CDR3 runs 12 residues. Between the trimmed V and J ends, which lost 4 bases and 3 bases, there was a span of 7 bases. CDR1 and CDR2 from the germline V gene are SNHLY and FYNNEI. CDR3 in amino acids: CASSVQGYEQYF. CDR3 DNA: TGTGCCAGCAGTGTTCAGGGCTACGAGCAGTACTTC.

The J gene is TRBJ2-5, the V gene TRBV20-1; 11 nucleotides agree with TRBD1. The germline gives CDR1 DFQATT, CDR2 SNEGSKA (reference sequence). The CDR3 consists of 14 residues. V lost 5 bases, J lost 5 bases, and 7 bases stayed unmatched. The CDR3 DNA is TGCAGTGCTGGCGGGACAGGGGGAACCGAGACCCAGTACTTC. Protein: CSAGGTGGTETQYF.

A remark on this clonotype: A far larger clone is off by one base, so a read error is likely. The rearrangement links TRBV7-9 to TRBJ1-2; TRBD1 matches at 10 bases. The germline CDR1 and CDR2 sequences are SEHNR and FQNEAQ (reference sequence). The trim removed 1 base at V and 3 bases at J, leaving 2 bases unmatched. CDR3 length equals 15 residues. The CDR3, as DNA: TGTGCCAGCAGCTTAGAGACAGGGGGCCACTATGGCTACACCTTC. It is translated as CASSLETGGHYGYTF.

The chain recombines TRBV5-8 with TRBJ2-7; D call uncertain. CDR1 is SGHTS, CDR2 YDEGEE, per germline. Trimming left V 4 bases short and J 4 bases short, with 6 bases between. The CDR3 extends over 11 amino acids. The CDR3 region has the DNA TGTGCCAGCAGCCCCCTGTACGAGCAGTACTTC. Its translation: CASSPLYEQYF.

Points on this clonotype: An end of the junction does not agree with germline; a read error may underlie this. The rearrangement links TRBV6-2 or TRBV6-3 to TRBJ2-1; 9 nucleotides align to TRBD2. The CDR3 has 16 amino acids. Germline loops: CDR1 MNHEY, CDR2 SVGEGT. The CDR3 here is CASSYLLAGGGNDQFF. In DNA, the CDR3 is TGTGCCAGCAGTTACCTACTAGCGGGTGGTGGGAATGATCAGTTCTTC.

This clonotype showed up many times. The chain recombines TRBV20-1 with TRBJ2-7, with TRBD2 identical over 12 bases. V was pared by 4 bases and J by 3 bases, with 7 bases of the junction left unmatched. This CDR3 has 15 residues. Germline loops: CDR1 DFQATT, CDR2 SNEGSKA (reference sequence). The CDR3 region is CSATRLAGDRYEQYF. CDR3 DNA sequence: TGCAGTGCTACTCGACTAGCGGGAGATCGCTACGAGCAGTACTTC.

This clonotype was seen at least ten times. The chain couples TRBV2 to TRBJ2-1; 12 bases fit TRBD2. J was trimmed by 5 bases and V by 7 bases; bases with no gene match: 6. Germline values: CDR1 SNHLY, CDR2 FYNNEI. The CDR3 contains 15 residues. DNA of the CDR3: TGTGCCAGCACTGAGGGACTAGCGGGCCACAATGAGCAGTTCTTC. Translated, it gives CASTEGLAGHNEQFF.

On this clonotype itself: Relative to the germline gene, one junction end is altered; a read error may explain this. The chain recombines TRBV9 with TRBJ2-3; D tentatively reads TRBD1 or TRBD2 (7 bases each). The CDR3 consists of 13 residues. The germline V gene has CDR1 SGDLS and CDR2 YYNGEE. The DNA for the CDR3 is TGTGCCAGCAGCCAGGGGGGGACAGATAGGCAGTATTTT. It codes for CASSQGGTDRQYF.

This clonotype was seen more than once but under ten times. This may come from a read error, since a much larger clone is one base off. The CDR3 bases are TGTGCCAGCAGTTACCGAAGTGGGATAAACTACGAGCAGTACTTC. Its protein is CASSYRSGINYEQYF. The genes are TRBV6-2 or TRBV6-3 and TRBJ2-7; D unclear. The CDR3 contains 15 residues. V lost 2 bases and J 3 bases, leaving 14 bases between the germline ends. Germline V lookup: CDR1 MNHEY, CDR2 SVGEGT.

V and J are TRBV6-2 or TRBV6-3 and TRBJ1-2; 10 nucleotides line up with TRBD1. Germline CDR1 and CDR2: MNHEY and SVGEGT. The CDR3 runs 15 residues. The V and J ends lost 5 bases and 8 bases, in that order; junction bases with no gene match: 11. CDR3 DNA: TGTGCCAGCAGTGAACCTCCGGACAGGGGGGACGGCTACACCTTC. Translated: CASSEPPDRGDGYTF.

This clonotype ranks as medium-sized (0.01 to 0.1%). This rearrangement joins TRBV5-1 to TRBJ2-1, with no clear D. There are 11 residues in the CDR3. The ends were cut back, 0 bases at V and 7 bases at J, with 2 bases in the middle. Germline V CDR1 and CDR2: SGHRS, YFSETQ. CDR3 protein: CASSLGNEQFF. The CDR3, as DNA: TGCGCCAGCAGCTTGGGAAATGAGCAGTTCTTC.

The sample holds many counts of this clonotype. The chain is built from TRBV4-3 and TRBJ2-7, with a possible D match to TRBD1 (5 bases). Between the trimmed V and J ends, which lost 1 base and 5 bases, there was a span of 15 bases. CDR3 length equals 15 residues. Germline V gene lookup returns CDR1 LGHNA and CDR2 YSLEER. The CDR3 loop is CASSQVVGATHEQYF. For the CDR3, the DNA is TGCGCCAGCAGCCAAGTGGTAGGGGCGACCCACGAGCAGTACTTC.

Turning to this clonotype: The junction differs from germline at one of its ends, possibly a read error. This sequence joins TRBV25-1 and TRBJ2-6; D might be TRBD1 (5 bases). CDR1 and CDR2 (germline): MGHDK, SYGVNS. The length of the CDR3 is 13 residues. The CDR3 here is CASRRSGANVMTF. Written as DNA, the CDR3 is TGTGCCAGCAGAAGATCTGGGGCCAACGTCATGACTTTC.